This is a list of T cell receptor beta chains from one sample in a study of T cell repertoires in cytomegalovirus infection. TCRdb re-called the reads with MiXCR, one entry per CDR3 protein. Of approximately 730,000 distinct CDR3 sequences listed, almost 30% are singletons. Their cognate antigens are unknown. The starting material was cultured CD8+ T cells from PBMCs, obtained from culture after CMV antigen stimulation. Receptor source: a human donor in good health (CMV status not recorded). Some clones in this sample may be carry-over from other donors' samples. Each CDR3 is given with its conserved first and last residue. A D gene is named only where the DNA matches it firmly. A clone size is listed for some rows: how often the clone was seen (once, few, many), or a class if it is expanded.

j_call | d_call | clone_size | v_call | cdr3_nt | cdr3_aa
TRBJ1-1 | NA | NA | TRBV6-8 | TGTGCCAGCAGTCGAGAGGCGTCGAACACTGAAGCTTTCTTT | CASSREASNTEAFF
TRBJ1-4 | TRBD1 | NA | TRBV6-6 | TGTGCCAGCAGGGAGGGACAGGGCCACGAAAAACTGTTTTTT | CASREGQGHEKLFF
TRBJ1-2 | TRBD1 | many | TRBV7-2 | TGTGCCAGCAGCTTAGTGGACAGGGGAGATAATGGCTACACCTTC | CASSLVDRGDNGYTF
TRBJ2-1 | TRBD1 | NA | TRBV20-1 | TGCAGTGCCCTTTCTCCAGGACAGGGATCCTACAATGAGCAGTTCTTC | CSALSPGQGSYNEQFF
TRBJ1-2 | NA | NA | TRBV12-3/TRBV12-4 | TGTGCCAGCAGTTTAAGCCGGGACTACTGGGGCTACACCTTC | CASSLSRDYWGYTF
TRBJ2-2 | TRBD1 | NA | TRBV7-2 | TGTGCCAGCACAAACACAGGGGTTTACACCGGGGAGCTGTTTTTT | CASTNTGVYTGELFF
TRBJ2-5 | NA | few | TRBV4-3 | TGCGCCAGCAGCCAAGAGGTGTTAGGCCAAGAGACCCAGTACTTC | CASSQEVLGQETQYF
TRBJ1-1 | NA | many | TRBV6-5 | TGTGCCAGCACCACGGGGCAGGGGTTAAGGGCTTTCTTT | CASTTGQGLRAFF
TRBJ2-1 | TRBD2 | few | TRBV7-2 | TGTGCCAGCAGCTGGGGCGGGGGGTCTACCTACAATGAGCAGTTCTTC | CASSWGGGSTYNEQFF
TRBJ1-2 | NA | NA | TRBV15 | TGTGCCACCAGCAGCGATGCCTATGACAGAGTCTATGGCTACACCTTC | CATSSDAYDRVYGYTF
TRBJ1-1 | NA | few | TRBV2 | TGTGCCAGCAGTGAGGAGCTGCGGAACACTGAAGCTTTCTTT | CASSEELRNTEAFF
TRBJ2-7 | TRBD2 | many | TRBV7-6 | TGTGCCAGCAGCTTGGGCTGGACCAAGGTAGCGGGGGCCTACGAGCAGTACTTC | CASSLGWTKVAGAYEQYF
TRBJ2-5 | NA | few | TRBV19 | TGTGCCAGTAGTATTCAGGGCGCGGAGACCCAGTACTTC | CASSIQGAETQYF
TRBJ1-1 | TRBD1 | NA | TRBV7-6 | TGTGCCAGCAGCTACAGGGGAGGGGTTGAAACTGAAGCTTTCTTT | CASSYRGGVETEAFF
TRBJ2-3 | TRBD2 | few | TRBV6-1 | TGTGCCAGCACCCAACTCCTAGCGGGGAACACAGATACGCAGTATTTT | CASTQLLAGNTDTQYF
TRBJ1-2 | TRBD1 | NA | TRBV7-9 | TGTGCCAGTGACAGGGACTATGGCTACACCTTC | CASDRDYGYTF
TRBJ2-1 | NA | few | TRBV6-2/TRBV6-3 | TGTGCCAGCAGTTACCGGGACGGATACAATGAGCAGTTCTTC | CASSYRDGYNEQFF
TRBJ1-2 | NA | NA | TRBV29-1 | TGCAGCGTTGATGCTTCAGGGACTTCTAACTATGGCTACACCTTC | CSVDASGTSNYGYTF
TRBJ1-1 | NA | NA | TRBV15 | TGTGCCACCAGCACAGGGAACACTGAAGCTTTCTTT | CATSTGNTEAFF
TRBJ2-5 | NA | NA | TRBV4-1 | TGCGCCAGCAGCCAAGATGATCTAGAAGAGACCCAGTACTTC | CASSQDDLEETQYF
TRBJ2-1 | NA | NA | TRBV29-1 | TGCAGCACAGAAACCACCGACCGATACAATGAGCAGTTCTTC | CSTETTDRYNEQFF
TRBJ2-6 | NA | NA | TRBV20-1 | TGCAGTGCCAGAAGTGGGGGAACTGGGGCCAACGTCCTGACTTTC | CSARSGGTGANVLTF
TRBJ1-3 | TRBD1 | many | TRBV28 | TGTGCCAGCAGTTCCCGACAGGGAACTTCTGGAAACACCATATATTTT | CASSSRQGTSGNTIYF
TRBJ2-1 | TRBD2 | many | TRBV7-8 | TGTGCCAGCAGCTTCGCTCGGACTAGCGGGGGACTTAAGTCCTACAATGAGCAGTTCTTC | CASSFARTSGGLKSYNEQFF
TRBJ1-5 | NA | NA | TRBV5-1 | TGCGCCAGCAGCTTTGGGGAGCATAGCAATCAGCCCCAGCATTTT | CASSFGEHSNQPQHF
TRBJ1-2 | NA | NA | TRBV5-6 | TGTGCCAGCAGCTTGGGGGCGGAGGCCGGCTATGGCTACACCTTC | CASSLGAEAGYGYTF
TRBJ1-1 | TRBD1 | few | TRBV28 | TGTGCCAGCCGGGGACAGCCAATCTACACTGAAGCTTTCTTT | CASRGQPIYTEAFF
TRBJ2-5 | TRBD1 | many | TRBV7-9 | TGTGCCACATCGGACAGGGAGGAAGAGACCCAGTACTTC | CATSDREEETQYF
TRBJ2-3 | TRBD2 | few | TRBV6-5 | TGTGCCAGCAGTTACTCGGGGACTAGCGGGGGGATCACAGATACGCAGTATTTT | CASSYSGTSGGITDTQYF
TRBJ1-2 | NA | few | TRBV6-6 | TGTGCCAGCAGTTACATAGAACGACACGGGCCTCTTGGCTACACCTTC | CASSYIERHGPLGYTF
TRBJ2-2 | TRBD1 | NA | TRBV9 | TGTGCCAGCAGCGCCGGGACAGGCGTCCTCCCTGAGCTGTTTTTT | CASSAGTGVLPELFF
TRBJ1-1 | TRBD1 | NA | TRBV6-6 | TGTGCCAGCAGTTACTCGACTATGTTGACAGGGAGGGGAACTGAAGCTTTCTTT | CASSYSTMLTGRGTEAFF
TRBJ1-2 | NA | NA | TRBV10-2 | TGCGCCAGCAGTGATACAGGGTATAACTATGGCTACACCTTC | CASSDTGYNYGYTF
TRBJ1-1 | NA | NA | TRBV7-2 | TGTGCCAGCAGCTCCCCGTCGGGCACTGAAGCTTTCTTT | CASSSPSGTEAFF
TRBJ2-2 | TRBD2 | NA | TRBV4-1 | TGCGCCAGCAGCCAAGTACTAGCGCCGAACACCGGGGAGCTGTTTTTT | CASSQVLAPNTGELFF
TRBJ2-3 | NA | NA | TRBV7-8 | TGTGCCAGCAGCTTATTTTCTTCCGTCCCAGATACGCAGTATTTT | CASSLFSSVPDTQYF
TRBJ2-3 | NA | many | TRBV7-6 | TGTGCCAGCAGCCCCCGGGGGGCCAGAGATACGCAGTATTTT | CASSPRGARDTQYF
TRBJ2-1 | NA | few | TRBV12-3/TRBV12-4 | TGTGCCAGCAGTTTTCCGGTGTTAAATGAGCAGTTCTTC | CASSFPVLNEQFF
TRBJ1-5 | TRBD1 | NA | TRBV7-7 | TGTGCTAGCAGCTCAACGACAGGGATTAATCAGCCCCAGCATTTT | CASSSTTGINQPQHF
TRBJ2-7 | TRBD1 | few | TRBV7-9 | TGTGCCAGCAGCCGGAACGACAGGGCCTACGAGCAGTACTTC | CASSRNDRAYEQYF
TRBJ1-4 | NA | many | TRBV28 | TGTGCCAGCAGTCCCAACCGGGAAATAGCAACTAATGAAAAACTGTTTTTT | CASSPNREIATNEKLFF
TRBJ2-7 | NA | few | TRBV6-1 | TGTGCCAGCAGTGAATCCGGTTCCTACGAGCAGTACTTC | CASSESGSYEQYF
TRBJ1-3 | NA | few | TRBV4-3 | TGCGCCAGCAGCCAAGTTAAAGGATCCTCTGGAAACACCATATATTTT | CASSQVKGSSGNTIYF
TRBJ2-1 | NA | few | TRBV12-5 | TGTGCTAGTGGTTTCTGGGCAACTGAGCAGTTCTTC | CASGFWATEQFF
TRBJ1-1 | NA | NA | TRBV19 | TGTGCCAGTAGTCCCACGGACGGGATTGAAGCTTTCTTT | CASSPTDGIEAFF